This T cell receptor (beta chain) was profiled in a study of CD8 T cells in ankylosing spondylitis (TCRdb year 2017). For context, the study as a whole: The study set out to find disease-linked TCR variants by profiling T cell receptor beta repertoires in ankylosing spondylitis patients and healthy donors. The whole study cohort included under 140 healthy donors and 25 ankylosing spondylitis patients. Samples of peripheral blood were taken, and for ankylosing spondylitis patients, synovial fluid was collected as well. Overall results and qualifications from the work: The disease-linked clones showed a CD8+ phenotype and occurred at relatively low frequencies in peripheral blood. Some motif variants had previously been reported in the synovial fluid and blood of reactive arthritis patients, which suggests shared mechanisms of disease initiation. A TCR beta motif made up of about eight highly homologous amino acid variants appeared to be characteristic of blood from ankylosing spondylitis patients. The disease-linked clones were reported to be significantly enriched in matched synovial fluid samples from ankylosing spondylitis patients.

This clonotype was counted between two and nine times. Its antigen remains undetermined. Base qualities were left out, and no much larger clone turns up one base away. The reads were generated on an Illumina HiSeq 2500. Quantitative 5'-RACE with molecular barcodes was used to prepare TCR beta libraries. As for the authors' bioinformatics: A new computational method based on a probabilistic model of VDJ rearrangement was used to identify disease-linked TCR variants. Through fastp at Q25 and MiXCR, TCRdb rebuilt clones from the public reads, retaining in-frame beta chains. Each CDR3 protein gets just one entry, which takes the most common genes and DNA from the rows behind it. Here the V and J calls rest on TCRdb's processing, not on the authors' analysis. The sample table contains fewer than 500,000 distinct CDR3 sequences; only one count was recorded for about 25% of them. Together, the top ten hold roughly 1% of the sample.

The source of this sequence is a male donor with ankylosing spondylitis. Sequencing used blood, either unsorted or a sorted T cell fraction (not recorded which).

This receptor has the CDR3 CASSQAGGTYEQYF. The nucleotides read TGTGCCAGCAGCCAAGCGGGAGGAACCTACGAGCAGTACTTC. The chain employs TRBV6-2 or TRBV6-3 and TRBJ2-7, with 9 bases in between that match TRBD2. V has 6 bases trimmed and J has 2 bases trimmed; junction bases matching no gene number 5. From the cysteine through the phenylalanine, the CDR3 covers 14 amino acids. The kept DNA is CDR3 alone, 42 bases in frame from the first base. Looking up the germline V gene yields CDR1 MNHEY and CDR2 SVGEGT.